The 28 T cell receptor beta chains in this list originate from one sample, sequenced in a study of cytomegalovirus exposure and HLA in healthy donors. Clones were sequenced by immunoSEQ multiplex PCR, and TCRdb holds only the in-frame ones, with some missing. The top ten clones hold around 1.2% of a sample with 240,000 or so clones, 70% to 90% of them seen once. Material: PBMCs. Every receptor here comes from a woman aged 25 to 39 in good health and CMV-seropositive.

The chain couples TRBV30 to TRBJ2-7; 7 bases map to TRBD2. The germline V gene has CDR1 GTSNPN and CDR2 SVGIG (reference sequence). The trim removed 0 bases at V and 4 bases at J, leaving 3 bases unmatched. The CDR3 totals 13 residues. CDR3 nucleotide sequence: TGTGCCTGGAGTGTACCAGCGGGGTACGAGCAGTACTTC. It yields the protein CAWSVPAGYEQYF.

V usage is TRBV4-1 and J usage is TRBJ1-2; D remains ambiguous. Per the germline V gene, CDR1 is MGHRA and CDR2 is YSYEKL. Trimming cost V 0 bases and J 5 bases, with 7 bases left between them. The CDR3 sequence is 13 residues long. CDR3 residues: CASSQDPHYGYTF. The CDR3, as DNA: TGCGCCAGCAGCCAAGATCCCCATTATGGCTACACCTTC.

The chain links TRBV7-9 to TRBJ2-5; TRBD2 agrees at 7 bases. The CDR3 extends over 16 amino acids. Germline lookup yields CDR1 SEHNR and CDR2 FQNEAQ (reference sequence). The V and J ends lost 10 bases and 0 bases, in that order; junction bases with no gene match: 14. DNA for the CDR3: TGTGCCAACACCCCCCTAATCCTAGCGGACCAAGAGACCCAGTACTTC. This sequence encodes CANTPLILADQETQYF.

J is TRBJ1-4 and V is TRBV14; D call uncertain. The CDR3 has 14 residues. V gave up 1 base and J gave up 7 bases, with 10 bases separating them. Looked up from germline, CDR1 is SGHDN and CDR2 is FVKESK. The CDR3 region has the DNA TGTGCCAGCAGCCAAGCCTCCGCGGGTGAAAAACTGTTTTTT. It encodes CASSQASAGEKLFF.

The genes are TRBV29-1 and TRBJ1-3; 10 bases are a match to TRBD1. This CDR3 has 18 amino acids. With V trimmed by 7 bases and J by 4 bases, 19 bases remained unmatched. Germline V gives CDR1 SQVTM, CDR2 ANQGSEA. The DNA of the CDR3 is TGCAGCGCCACCGGGACAGGGGAAGTTGAGGCGCCAGGAAACACCATATATTTT. Protein: CSATGTGEVEAPGNTIYF.

J is TRBJ2-1 and V is TRBV29-1, with D possibly matching TRBD1 (5 bases). This CDR3 comprises 18 residues. In germline, CDR1 is SQVTM, CDR2 ANQGSEA. Trimming pared 2 bases from V and 0 bases from J, leaving 20 bases between. CDR3 in DNA: TGCAGCGTTGAATTGGGGCCTGTGACATACAGCTCCTACAATGAGCAGTTCTTC. Its protein product is CSVELGPVTYSSYNEQFF.

The chain recombines TRBV27 with TRBJ2-1; TRBD2 matches 7 bases. Trimming removed 1 base from V and 7 bases from J; junction bases left unmatched: 7. The germline CDR1 and CDR2 sequences are MNHEY and SMNVEV (reference sequence). This CDR3 has 15 amino acids. The CDR3 spells CASSLYGGSWNEQFF. The CDR3, as DNA: TGTGCCAGCAGTTTATATGGCGGGAGTTGGAATGAGCAGTTCTTC.

This rearrangement joins TRBV9 to TRBJ2-1; D remains unclear. The CDR3 covers 11 residues. With 2 bases removed from V and 8 bases from J, the gap between germline ends came to 5 bases. Germline V CDR1 and CDR2: SGDLS, YYNGEE. The CDR3 loop reads CASSVGYEQFF. The CDR3 DNA sequence: TGTGCCAGCAGCGTTGGCTATGAGCAGTTCTTC.

The rearrangement joins TRBV5-4 to TRBJ1-1, with D uncertain. Germline values: CDR1 SGHNT, CDR2 YYREEE (reference sequence). Trimming stripped 7 bases from V and 0 bases from J, with 13 bases between. The CDR3 runs 14 residues. The CDR3 DNA sequence: TGTGCCAGCTCTACTTCACTCATGAACACTGAAGCTTTCTTT. This gives the protein CASSTSLMNTEAFF.

V usage is TRBV6-5 and J usage is TRBJ2-1, with D possibly TRBD1 on 6 matching bases. The germline gives CDR1 MNHEY, CDR2 SVGAGI. V lost 2 bases, J lost 8 bases, and 13 bases lay in between. The CDR3 is made up of 14 amino acids. The CDR3 nucleotides are TGTGCCAGCAGTTACAGGACAGTAGGCGATGAGCAGTTCTTC. It encodes CASSYRTVGDEQFF.

This clone was detected once. The chain links TRBV5-1 to TRBJ2-7; D may be TRBD1 (5 bases). The germline CDR1 and CDR2 sequences are SGHRS and YFSETQ. This CDR3 spans 13 amino acids. V was trimmed by 4 bases and J by 1 base, leaving 9 bases between them. The DNA for the CDR3 is TGCGCCAGCAGCGTAACAGGATCCTACGAGCAGTACTTC. Amino acids: CASSVTGSYEQYF. Filled out from reference TRBV5-1 and TRBJ2-7, the complete variable domain reads KAGVTQTPRYLIKTRGQQVTLSCSPISGHRSVSWYQQTPGQGLQFLFEYFSETQRNKGNFPGRFSGRQFSNSRSEMNVSTLELGDSALYLCASSVTGSYEQYFGPGTRLTVT.

This rearrangement joins TRBV4-1 to TRBJ1-5; the match to TRBD1 covers 12 bases. The V segment lost 0 bases and the J segment 6 bases; nucleotides outside the gene matches: 15. Germline values: CDR1 MGHRA, CDR2 YSYEKL. There are 20 residues in the CDR3. The CDR3 reads CASSQDWGGTGGLYGQPQHF. The CDR3 bases are TGCGCCAGCAGCCAAGATTGGGGGGGGACAGGGGGCTTGTACGGTCAGCCCCAGCATTTT.

This chain connects TRBV27 to TRBJ2-7; D may be TRBD2 (7 bases). Germline V gene lookup returns CDR1 MNHEY and CDR2 SMNVEV (reference sequence). The CDR3 extends over 17 amino acids. Between the trimmed V and J ends, which lost 5 bases and 0 bases, there was a span of 20 bases. CDR3 protein: CASSHIGVGGASYEQYF. CDR3 nucleotides: TGTGCCAGCAGTCATATAGGGGTAGGGGGGGCCTCCTACGAGCAGTACTTC.

This sequence joins TRBV5-4 and TRBJ2-2, with TRBD2 matching 7 bases. The germline V gene has CDR1 SGHNT and CDR2 YYREEE (reference sequence). The CDR3 contains 17 residues. With V trimmed by 1 base and J by 7 bases, 13 bases remained unmatched. DNA of the CDR3: TGTGCCAGCAGCTTGATGGGGACTACCCTTAAGGGCGGGGAGCTGTTTTTT. It codes for CASSLMGTTLKGGELFF.

The genes are TRBV2 and TRBJ1-2, with TRBD1 as a possible D gene (6 bases). Trimming cost V 3 bases and J 8 bases, with 10 bases left between them. The CDR3 extends over 12 amino acids. Germline V gene lookup returns CDR1 SNHLY and CDR2 FYNNEI. CDR3 sequence: CASSDRGGGYTF. The CDR3 nucleotides are TGTGCCAGCAGTGACAGGGGTGGCGGCTACACCTTC.

This clone was counted a single time. The chain combines TRBV7-9 with TRBJ2-2; perhaps TRBD2 as D (7 bases). This CDR3 has 15 residues. Germline lookup yields CDR1 SEHNR and CDR2 FQNEAQ (reference sequence). The germline V and J ends were trimmed by 3 bases and 4 bases, with 12 bases remaining between them. CDR3 DNA sequence: TGTGCCAGCAGCTTGGGGGGGCTGACCACCGGGGAGCTGTTTTTT. Translation: CASSLGGLTTGELFF.

The V gene is TRBV5-1, the J gene TRBJ1-2; the D is unclear. The CDR3 is 14 amino acids. Germline V lookup: CDR1 SGHRS, CDR2 YFSETQ. Trimming pared 0 bases from V and 5 bases from J, leaving 11 bases between. The CDR3: CASSLGATLYGYTF. The CDR3 DNA reads as TGCGCCAGCAGCTTGGGAGCGACCCTATATGGCTACACCTTC. The entire variable domain, with the rest obtained from reference TRBV5-1 and TRBJ1-2, is as follows: KAGVTQTPRYLIKTRGQQVTLSCSPISGHRSVSWYQQTPGQGLQFLFEYFSETQRNKGNFPGRFSGRQFSNSRSEMNVSTLELGDSALYLCASSLGATLYGYTFGSGTRLTVV.

This chain links TRBV28 with TRBJ1-2, with 7 bases identical to TRBD1. The CDR3 is made up of 15 amino acids. CDR1 and CDR2 (germline): MDHEN, SYDVKM. The ends lost 3 bases at V and 6 bases at J; junction bases unmatched: 10. CDR3 DNA sequence: TGTGCCAGCAGTTTCATACCGACAGGGTTAAATGGCTACACCTTC. This codes for CASSFIPTGLNGYTF.

This chain links TRBV7-2 with TRBJ1-1; D not resolved. The CDR3 extends over 13 amino acids. Trimming took off 1 base at V and 8 bases at J, with 11 bases between the two ends. Germline lookup yields CDR1 SGHTA and CDR2 FQGNSA. The CDR3 loop reads CASSLEPGSEAFF. The CDR3 DNA is TGTGCCAGCAGCTTAGAGCCGGGGTCCGAAGCTTTCTTT.

This rearrangement joins TRBV7-3 to TRBJ2-1; D may be TRBD2 (5 bases). V was shortened by 5 bases and J by 4 bases, with 9 bases between the two germline ends. CDR1 SGHTA and CDR2 FQGTGA come from the germline V gene. The CDR3 extends over 13 amino acids. CDR3 loop: CASSLGLYNEQFF. CDR3 in DNA: TGTGCCAGCAGCCTCGGACTGTACAATGAGCAGTTCTTC.

This chain links TRBV5-4 with TRBJ2-5; D uncertain. This CDR3 spans 14 amino acids. V was cut by 4 bases and J by 2 bases, with 12 bases left in between. Germline CDR1 reads SGHNT; CDR2 reads YYREEE (reference sequence). CDR3 protein: CASSREADQETQYF. CDR3 DNA: TGTGCCAGCAGCCGAGAGGCCGATCAAGAGACCCAGTACTTC.

The CDR3 reads CASSEWRSYSSATNEKLFF. In nucleotides, the CDR3 is TGTGCCAGCAGTGAGTGGAGGTCATATAGCTCGGCAACTAATGAAAAACTGTTTTTT. This chain connects TRBV6-1 to TRBJ1-4; D is unresolved. The V gene lost 3 bases and the J gene lost 0 bases, with 20 bases spanning the gap. Germline values: CDR1 MNHNS, CDR2 SASEGT. This CDR3 region has 19 residues.

The V and J genes are TRBV5-1 and TRBJ1-4, with D perhaps matching TRBD1 (6 bases). Deletions cut 2 bases from V and 2 bases from J, with 10 bases between. The germline gives CDR1 SGHRS, CDR2 YFSETQ. The CDR3 has 15 amino acids. CDR3 sequence (DNA): TGCGCCAGCAGCTTAGGGGGAGCGACTAATGAAAAACTGTTTTTT. Encoded protein: CASSLGGATNEKLFF.

The chain carries TRBV30 and TRBJ1-2; D is unresolved. The CDR3 extends over 14 amino acids. The V end lost 0 bases, the J end lost 6 bases, and 14 bases lay between the germline ends. Germline V lookup: CDR1 GTSNPN, CDR2 SVGIG (reference sequence). The CDR3 loop reads CAWSVRRREDGYTF. The CDR3 DNA follows: TGTGCCTGGAGTGTACGCAGGAGGGAAGATGGCTACACCTTC.

V is TRBV11-2 and J is TRBJ1-4; D uncertain. The length of the CDR3 is 15 residues. The V gene lost 3 bases and the J gene lost 6 bases, with 14 bases spanning the gap. Germline V gene sequence: CDR1 SGHAT, CDR2 FQNNGV. The CDR3 protein is CASSFGREGYEKLFF. Written as DNA, the CDR3 is TGTGCCAGCAGCTTTGGGCGTGAGGGTTATGAAAAACTGTTTTTT. The full variable domain, its missing parts supplied by reference TRBV11-2 and TRBJ1-4, is EAGVAQSPRYKIIEKRQSVAFWCNPISGHATLYWYQQILGQGPKLLIQFQNNGVVDDSQLPKDRFSAERLKGVDSTLKIQPAKLEDSAVYLCASSFGREGYEKLFFGSGTQLSVL.

The V gene is TRBV5-1, the J gene TRBJ2-7; possible D gene TRBD1, 5 bases. CDR1 and CDR2 (germline): SGHRS, YFSETQ. CDR3 length: 13 residues. V lost 0 bases to trimming and J lost 4 bases, with 8 bases between them. The CDR3: CASSLGSGYEQYF. The DNA of the CDR3 is TGCGCCAGCAGCTTGGGGTCAGGGTACGAGCAGTACTTC.

The rearrangement joins TRBV20-1 to TRBJ2-5; maybe TRBD2 (5 bases). Trimming removed 6 bases at V and 3 bases at J, with 8 bases between. This CDR3 spans 11 amino acids. Germline loops: CDR1 DFQATT, CDR2 SNEGSKA (reference sequence). This chain's CDR3 is CSASGEETQYF. The CDR3 nucleotides read TGCAGTGCGAGCGGAGAAGAGACCCAGTACTTC.

V gene TRBV5-4 combines with J gene TRBJ2-1; 8 bases agree with TRBD1. Looked up from germline, CDR1 is SGHNT and CDR2 is YYREEE (reference sequence). CDR3 length equals 15 residues. With 2 bases clipped from V and 9 bases from J, the junction kept 10 bases outside the gene matches. CDR3 bases: TGTGCCAGCAGCTTCGGACAGGGCCAGGTGAGTGAGCAGTTCTTC. Translation: CASSFGQGQVSEQFF.